The 10 T cell receptor beta chains presented below share a single source sample, sequenced in a study of OX40 agonist ivuxolimab in advanced cancers. TCRdb keeps only in-frame clones here, not all; method: immunoSEQ multiplex PCR. Of about 80,000 clones in the sample, around 85% were seen once. The specimen was CD4+ or CD8+ T cells sorted from blood, collected in a trial of the OX40 agonist ivuxolimab. The source of these receptors is an adult with an advanced solid tumor such as melanoma, head and neck, liver or kidney cancer.

The chain links TRBV19 to TRBJ1-5, with TRBD1 identical over 8 bases. J was trimmed by 1 base and V by 9 bases; bases with no gene match: 11. The CDR3 is 16 amino acids. Germline V gene data show CDR1 as LNHDA and CDR2 as SQIVND (reference sequence). The CDR3 DNA is TGTGCCAGCGAGCGCAGGGGGCGTGGAAGCAATCAGCCCCAGCATTTT. Translated, it gives CASERRGRGSNQPQHF.

V usage is TRBV18 and J usage is TRBJ1-1, with D possibly being TRBD1 (5 bases). The V end was cut by 4 bases, the J end by 1 base, with 7 bases between. CDR3 length: 13 amino acids. The germline CDR1 and CDR2 sequences are KGHSH and LQKENI. The chain's CDR3 is CASSRDRNTEAFF. The DNA of the CDR3 is TGTGCCAGCTCACGCGACAGGAACACTGAAGCTTTCTTT.

This clone occurred a few times. Other nucleotide sequences from this sample produce the same CDR3. The genes are TRBV7-3 and TRBJ2-5; D not resolved. Germline assignment: CDR1 SGHTA and CDR2 FQGTGA. The CDR3 is made up of 14 amino acids. V was clipped by 1 base and J by 1 base, with 7 bases between them. CDR3 DNA sequence: TGTGCCAGCAGCTTAATGGCCAGCCAAGAGACCCAGTACTTC. This gives the protein CASSLMASQETQYF.

The chain uses TRBV19 and TRBJ2-1; D possibly corresponds to TRBD2 (5 bases). The ends were cut back, 5 bases at V and 7 bases at J, with 12 bases in the middle. CDR3 length: 13 residues. Germline CDR1 and CDR2: LNHDA and SQIVND (reference sequence). Written as DNA, the CDR3 is TGTGCCAGTAGTCCTGAGGGCGGTAATGAGCAGTTCTTC. As protein: CASSPEGGNEQFF. The full variable domain, with the rest looked up from reference TRBV19 and TRBJ2-1, is DGGITQSPKYLFRKEGQNVTLSCEQNLNHDAMYWYRQDPGQGLRLIYYSQIVNDFQKGDIAEGYSVSREKKESFPLTVTSAQKNPTAFYLCASSPEGGNEQFFGPGTRLTVL.

This chain links TRBV29-1 with TRBJ1-2; TRBD1 is a possible D gene (5 bases). Germline CDR1 is SQVTM and CDR2 is ANQGSEA. This CDR3 has 12 amino acids. The CDR3 loop is CGGRITNYGYTF. CDR3 DNA sequence: TGCGGGGGGAGGATTACAAACTATGGCTACACCTTC.

CDR3 amino acids: CASSRQNYNEQFF. CDR3 bases: TGTGCCAGCAGTCGACAAAACTACAATGAGCAGTTCTTC. This chain links TRBV9 with TRBJ2-1; D gene ambiguous. The germline CDR1 and CDR2 sequences are SGDLS and YYNGEE. This CDR3 has 13 residues. Trimming removed 5 bases at V and 3 bases at J, with 9 bases between.

The chain is built from TRBV10-3 and TRBJ2-5; TRBD1 or TRBD2 may be the D gene (5 bases each). Trimming cost V 6 bases and J 5 bases, with 10 bases left between them. Germline V CDR1 and CDR2: ENHRY, SYGVKD. The length of the CDR3 is 12 residues. The CDR3 is CAISPEGETQYF. In DNA form, the CDR3 reads TGTGCCATCAGCCCCGAGGGGGAGACCCAGTACTTC.

V usage is TRBV7-3 and J usage is TRBJ2-1; no clear D gene. Between the trimmed V and J ends, which lost 5 bases and 0 bases, there was a span of 11 bases. The CDR3 has 15 residues. Germline CDR1 and CDR2: SGHTA and FQGTGA. The CDR3 protein is CASSPRKSSYNEQFF. The DNA for the CDR3 is TGTGCCAGCAGCCCCCGAAAGTCCTCCTACAATGAGCAGTTCTTC. The whole variable domain, remainder taken from reference TRBV7-3 and TRBJ2-1, is GAGVSQTPSNKVTEKGKYVELRCDPISGHTALYWYRQSLGQGPEFLIYFQGTGAADDSGLPNDRFFAVRPEGSVSTLKIQRTERGDSAVYLCASSPRKSSYNEQFFGPGTRLTVL.

The chain employs TRBV7-2 and TRBJ2-3; 13 bases are a match to TRBD2. Trimming removed 2 bases from V and 5 bases from J; junction bases left unmatched: 7. This CDR3 spans 17 amino acids. Germline-derived CDR1 and CDR2 are SGHTA and FQGNSA. The CDR3: CASSLTGTSGVIDTQYF. The CDR3 bases are TGTGCCAGCAGCTTAACCGGGACTAGCGGGGTGATAGATACGCAGTATTTT.

V gene TRBV19 combines with J gene TRBJ1-1; TRBD1 matches at 7 bases. Germline CDR1 is LNHDA and CDR2 is SQIVND (reference sequence). The CDR3 length is 15 residues. J gave up 3 bases and V 5 bases, and 9 bases lay outside the gene matches. DNA of the CDR3: TGTGCCAGTAGTCCAGGGGGATTTTATGACACTGAAGCTTTCTTT. This codes for CASSPGGFYDTEAFF.